Presented here are 8 T cell receptor beta chains from one specimen sequenced in a study of blood T cell repertoires in COVID-19. Clones were sequenced by immunoSEQ multiplex PCR, and TCRdb holds only the in-frame ones, with some missing. The table lists about 140,000 clones, 76% of them singletons, with 4.5% in the top ten. The specimen sequenced was peripheral blood. The receptors shown here come from a woman of 80 years or more with active or convalescent COVID-19.

This rearrangement joins TRBV6-5 to TRBJ1-2; D remains ambiguous. Deletions cut 5 bases from V and 4 bases from J, with 14 bases between. Germline V gene sequence: CDR1 MNHEY, CDR2 SVGAGI. This CDR3 has 14 amino acids. The CDR3 sequence: CASSLRPGSYGYTF. Written as DNA, the CDR3 is TGTGCCAGCAGTCTGAGACCAGGTAGCTATGGCTACACCTTC.

The chain employs TRBV2 and TRBJ1-6, with D perhaps matching TRBD1 (5 bases). The CDR3 runs to 15 residues. V dropped 4 bases and J dropped 3 bases, with 10 bases sitting between them. Germline V CDR1 and CDR2: SNHLY, FYNNEI. CDR3 in amino acids: CASSGTRNYNSPLHF. As DNA, the CDR3 is TGTGCCAGCAGTGGGACAAGAAACTATAATTCACCCCTCCACTTT.

The chain couples TRBV9 to TRBJ2-5; D possibly corresponds to TRBD1 (6 bases). In germline, CDR1 is SGDLS, CDR2 YYNGEE. The CDR3 contains 15 residues. Trimming cost V 0 bases and J 4 bases, with 13 bases left between them. The chain's CDR3 is CASSVGPSQGETQYF. The CDR3 bases are TGTGCCAGCAGCGTAGGCCCCTCACAGGGAGAGACCCAGTACTTC.

The V gene is TRBV7-8, the J gene TRBJ1-3, with D hard to call. V gave up 1 base and J gave up 2 bases, with 9 bases separating them. CDR1 is SGHVS and CDR2 is FQNEAQ in the germline V gene. This CDR3 contains 15 residues. The CDR3 nucleotides are TGTGCCAGCAGCTTAGACATTCCAGCTGGAAACACCATATATTTT. This codes for CASSLDIPAGNTIYF.

The CDR3 loop reads CASGRGLGRNTEAFF. The CDR3 nucleotides read TGTGCTAGTGGTCGCGGCTTAGGCCGGAACACTGAAGCTTTCTTT. The chain recombines TRBV12-5 with TRBJ1-1; no reliable D call. Per the germline V gene, CDR1 is LGHNT and CDR2 is FRNRAP. Trimming stripped 5 bases from V and 1 base from J, with 14 bases between. The CDR3 runs to 15 residues. The full variable domain, with the rest looked up from reference TRBV12-5 and TRBJ1-1, is DARVTQTPRHKVTEMGQEVTMRCQPILGHNTVFWYRQTMMQGLELLAYFRNRAPLDDSGMPKDRFSAEMPDATLATLKIQPSEPRDSAVYFCASGRGLGRNTEAFFGQGTRLTVV.

The J gene is TRBJ2-3, the V gene TRBV27; D call uncertain. The germline gives CDR1 MNHEY, CDR2 SMNVEV (reference sequence). The CDR3 length is 13 residues. Between the trimmed V and J ends, which lost 2 bases and 2 bases, there was a span of 5 bases. The CDR3 protein is CASSLAVTDTQYF. Written as DNA, the CDR3 is TGTGCCAGCAGTTTAGCGGTCACAGATACGCAGTATTTT.

This chain connects TRBV18 to TRBJ2-7, with D perhaps matching TRBD1 (6 bases). Germline CDR1 KGHSH, CDR2 LQKENI. V was clipped by 1 base and J by 5 bases, with 12 bases between them. The length of the CDR3 is 14 residues. The CDR3 reads CASSPQGVPDEQYF. Written as DNA, the CDR3 is TGTGCCAGCTCACCACAGGGGGTGCCGGACGAGCAGTACTTC. The complete variable domain, with remaining parts taken from reference TRBV18 and TRBJ2-7, reads NAGVMQNPRHLVRRRGQEARLRCSPMKGHSHVYWYRQLPEEGLKFMVYLQKENIIDESGMPKERFSAEFPKEGPSILRIQQVVRGDSAAYFCASSPQGVPDEQYFGPGTRLTVT.

The chain has TRBV25-1 and TRBJ1-2; a weak D match, TRBD1 (6 bases). Germline CDR1 and CDR2: MGHDK and SYGVNS. This CDR3 has 12 residues. The V end lost 6 bases, the J end lost 3 bases, and 8 bases lay between the germline ends. The CDR3 DNA follows: TGTGCCAGCAGGGACAGCTACTATGGCTACACCTTC. Translated, it gives CASRDSYYGYTF.